This TCR beta chain is from a study of T cell changes during pregnancy in multiple sclerosis. The protocol was immunoSEQ multiplex PCR, while the TCRdb copy is restricted to in-frame clones and leaves out a portion. The sample lists 45,000 to 55,000 clones; 85% to 90% were seen once. CDR1 and CDR2 (germline): WNHNN, SYGVQD (reference sequence). There are 16 residues in the CDR3. The V gene end was trimmed by 3 bases and the J gene end by 2 bases; junction bases not matched to a gene: 6. Sequenced material: peripheral blood, taken in the first trimester of pregnancy. The clonotype was recovered from a female donor with multiple sclerosis, enrolled in a pregnancy study. The chain carries TRBV10-1 and TRBJ2-5; 10 nucleotides line up with TRBD2. DNA of the CDR3: TGCGCCAGCAGTGACGGCCTAGCGGGGGCTCAAGAGACCCAGTACTTC. It encodes CASSDGLAGAQETQYF.